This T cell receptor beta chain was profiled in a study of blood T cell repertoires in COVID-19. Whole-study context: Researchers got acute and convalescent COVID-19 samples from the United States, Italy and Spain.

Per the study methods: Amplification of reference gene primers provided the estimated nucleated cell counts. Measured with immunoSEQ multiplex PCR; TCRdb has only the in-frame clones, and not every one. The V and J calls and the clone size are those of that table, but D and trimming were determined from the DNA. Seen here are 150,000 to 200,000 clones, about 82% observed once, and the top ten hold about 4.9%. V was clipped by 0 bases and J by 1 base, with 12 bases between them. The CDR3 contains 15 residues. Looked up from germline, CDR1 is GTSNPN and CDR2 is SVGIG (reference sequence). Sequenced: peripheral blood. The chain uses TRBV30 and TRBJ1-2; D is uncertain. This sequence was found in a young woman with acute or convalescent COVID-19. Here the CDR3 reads CAWSVTRAGNYGYTF. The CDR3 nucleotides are TGTGCCTGGAGTGTCACTCGCGCGGGTAACTATGGCTACACCTTC.